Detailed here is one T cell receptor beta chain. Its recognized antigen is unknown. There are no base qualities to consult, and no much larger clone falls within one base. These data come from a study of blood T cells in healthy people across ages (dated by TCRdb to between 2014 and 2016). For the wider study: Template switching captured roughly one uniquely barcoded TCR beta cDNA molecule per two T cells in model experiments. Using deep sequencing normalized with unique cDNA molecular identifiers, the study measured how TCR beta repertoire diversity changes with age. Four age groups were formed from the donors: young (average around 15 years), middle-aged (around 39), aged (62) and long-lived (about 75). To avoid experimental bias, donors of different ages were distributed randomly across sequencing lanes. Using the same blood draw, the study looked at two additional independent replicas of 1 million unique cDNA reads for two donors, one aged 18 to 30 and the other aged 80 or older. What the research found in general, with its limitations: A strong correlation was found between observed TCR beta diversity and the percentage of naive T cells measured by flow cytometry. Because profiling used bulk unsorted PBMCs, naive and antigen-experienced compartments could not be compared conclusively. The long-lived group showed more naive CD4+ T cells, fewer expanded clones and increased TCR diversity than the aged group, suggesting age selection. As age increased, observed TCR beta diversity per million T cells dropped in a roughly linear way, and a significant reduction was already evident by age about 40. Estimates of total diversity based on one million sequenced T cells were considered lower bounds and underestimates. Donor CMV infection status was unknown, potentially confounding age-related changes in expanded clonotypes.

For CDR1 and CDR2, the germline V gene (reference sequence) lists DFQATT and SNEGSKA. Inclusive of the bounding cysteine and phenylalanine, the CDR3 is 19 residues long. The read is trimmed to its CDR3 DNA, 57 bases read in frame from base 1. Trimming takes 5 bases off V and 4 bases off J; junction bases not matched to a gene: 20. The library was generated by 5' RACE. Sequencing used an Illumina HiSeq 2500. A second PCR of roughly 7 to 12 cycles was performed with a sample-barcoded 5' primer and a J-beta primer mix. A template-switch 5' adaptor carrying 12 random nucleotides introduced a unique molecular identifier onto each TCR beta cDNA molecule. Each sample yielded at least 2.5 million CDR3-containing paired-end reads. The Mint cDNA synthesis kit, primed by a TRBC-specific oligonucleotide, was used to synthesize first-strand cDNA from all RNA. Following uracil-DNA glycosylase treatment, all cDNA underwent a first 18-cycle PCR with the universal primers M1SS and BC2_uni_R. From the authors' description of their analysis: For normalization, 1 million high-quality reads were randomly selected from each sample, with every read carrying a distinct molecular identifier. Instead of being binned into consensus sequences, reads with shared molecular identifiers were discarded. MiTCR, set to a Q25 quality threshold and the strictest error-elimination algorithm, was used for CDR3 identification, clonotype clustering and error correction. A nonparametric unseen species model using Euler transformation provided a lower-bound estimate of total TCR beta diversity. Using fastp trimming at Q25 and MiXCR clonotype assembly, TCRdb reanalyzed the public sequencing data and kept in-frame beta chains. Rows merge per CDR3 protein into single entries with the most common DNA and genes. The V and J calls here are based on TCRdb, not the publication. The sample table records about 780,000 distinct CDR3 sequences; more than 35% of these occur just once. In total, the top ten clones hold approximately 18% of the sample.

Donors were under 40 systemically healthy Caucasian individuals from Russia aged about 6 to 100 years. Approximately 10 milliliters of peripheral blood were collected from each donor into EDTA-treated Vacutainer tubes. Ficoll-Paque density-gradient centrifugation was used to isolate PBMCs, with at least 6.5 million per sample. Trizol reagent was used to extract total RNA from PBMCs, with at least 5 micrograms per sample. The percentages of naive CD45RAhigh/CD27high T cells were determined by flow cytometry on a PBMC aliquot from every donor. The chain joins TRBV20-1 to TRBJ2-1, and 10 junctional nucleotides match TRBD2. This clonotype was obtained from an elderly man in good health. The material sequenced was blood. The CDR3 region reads CSARGISGRASRLYNEQFF. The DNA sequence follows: TGCAGTGCTCGTGGAATAAGCGGGAGGGCCTCCAGACTTTACAATGAGCAGTTCTTC.